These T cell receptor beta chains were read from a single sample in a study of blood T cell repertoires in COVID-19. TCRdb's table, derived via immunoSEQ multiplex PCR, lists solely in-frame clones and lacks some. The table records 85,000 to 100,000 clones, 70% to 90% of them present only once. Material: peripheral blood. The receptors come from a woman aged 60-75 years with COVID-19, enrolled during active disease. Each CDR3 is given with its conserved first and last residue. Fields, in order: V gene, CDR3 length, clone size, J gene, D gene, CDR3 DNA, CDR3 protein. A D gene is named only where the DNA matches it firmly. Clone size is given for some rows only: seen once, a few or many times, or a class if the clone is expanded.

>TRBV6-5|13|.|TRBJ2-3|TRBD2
TGTGCCAGCAAGACTAGCGGGGTAGATACGCAGTATTTT
CASKTSGVDTQYF
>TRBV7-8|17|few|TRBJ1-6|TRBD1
TGTGCCAGCAGCCTGCTATTAGGACAGGGGCTGAATTCACCCCTCCACTTT
CASSLLLGQGLNSPLHF
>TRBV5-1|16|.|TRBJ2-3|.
TGCGCCAGCAGACTTAACGGTGGAACAGTCACAGATACGCAGTATTTT
CASRLNGGTVTDTQYF
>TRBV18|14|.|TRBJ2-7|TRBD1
TGTGCCAGCTCACTCCGGGACAGGGCCTACGAGCAGTACTTC
CASSLRDRAYEQYF
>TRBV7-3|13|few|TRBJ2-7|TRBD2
TGTGCCAGCAGCTCTAGCGGGGGAGGCGAGCAGTACTTC
CASSSSGGGEQYF
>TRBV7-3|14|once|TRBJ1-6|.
TGTGCCAGCAGCCTAGGGACAACGAATTCACCCCTCCACTTT
CASSLGTTNSPLHF
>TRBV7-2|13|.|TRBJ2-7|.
TGTGCCAGTACCCGGGGGGCTTCCTACGAGCAGTACTTC
CASTRGASYEQYF
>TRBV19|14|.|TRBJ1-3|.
TGTGCCAGACCGCCCGTCAGCTCTGGAAACACCATATATTTT
CARPPVSSGNTIYF
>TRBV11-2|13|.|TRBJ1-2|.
TGTGCCAGCAGCCCAGGGTTCATTAGTGGCTACACCTTC
CASSPGFISGYTF
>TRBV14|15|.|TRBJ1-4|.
TGTGCCAGCAGCCAAGATACAGCAACTAATGAAAAACTGTTTTTT
CASSQDTATNEKLFF
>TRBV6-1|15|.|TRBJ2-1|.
TGTGCCAGCAGTGAGTTAGCCGCCGGGGTGGGTGAGCAGTTCTTC
CASSELAAGVGEQFF
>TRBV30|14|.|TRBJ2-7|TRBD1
TGTGCCTGGAGTGGATCAGGGGGATGGTACGAGCAGTACTTC
CAWSGSGGWYEQYF